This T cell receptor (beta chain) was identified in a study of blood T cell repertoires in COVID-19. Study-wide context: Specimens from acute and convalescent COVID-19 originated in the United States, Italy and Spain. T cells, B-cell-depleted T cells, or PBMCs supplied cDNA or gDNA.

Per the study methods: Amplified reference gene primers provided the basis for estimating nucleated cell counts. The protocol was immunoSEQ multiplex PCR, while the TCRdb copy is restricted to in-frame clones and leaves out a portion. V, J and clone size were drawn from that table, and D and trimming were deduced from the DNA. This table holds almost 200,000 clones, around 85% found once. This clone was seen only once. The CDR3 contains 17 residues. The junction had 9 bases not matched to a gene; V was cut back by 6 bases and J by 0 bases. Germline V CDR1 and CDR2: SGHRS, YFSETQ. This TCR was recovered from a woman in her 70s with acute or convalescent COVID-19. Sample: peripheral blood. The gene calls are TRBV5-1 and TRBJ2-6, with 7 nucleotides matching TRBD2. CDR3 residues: CASTGGVRSSGANVLTF. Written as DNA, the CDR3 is TGCGCCAGCACTGGGGGGGTCAGGAGCTCTGGGGCCAACGTCCTGACTTTC.